Below are 22 T cell receptor beta chains sequenced from a single sample in a study of T cells in tumors after PD-1 blockade. Assay: immunoSEQ multiplex PCR; the TCRdb copy retains only in-frame clones and omits some. The table records around 21,000 clones, over 70% of them present only once. Sequencing used PBMCs, obtained after anti-PD-1 therapy. The receptor source for this set is a human donor with advanced basal cell or squamous cell carcinoma (not recorded which).

This clone appeared a few times. The chain links TRBV18 to TRBJ1-5, with unresolved D. V was cut by 1 base and J by 0 bases, with 13 bases left in between. Germline V gene lookup returns CDR1 KGHSH and CDR2 LQKENI. The length of the CDR3 is 17 residues. The DNA of the CDR3 is TGTGCCAGCTCACCACTTCGTCCAGATAGTAGCAATCAGCCCCAGCATTTT. Protein: CASSPLRPDSSNQPQHF.

This chain uses TRBV10-1 with TRBJ1-1; the D gene is possibly TRBD1 (6 bases). CDR1 is WNHNN and CDR2 is SYGVQD in the germline V gene (reference sequence). Trimming shortened V by 1 base and J by 0 bases, and 12 bases separated the two germline ends. The CDR3 runs to 16 residues. The CDR3 DNA is TGCGCCAGCAGTGAGTTTTGGACAGCCATGAACACTGAAGCTTTCTTT. It yields the protein CASSEFWTAMNTEAFF.

The chain links TRBV5-6 to TRBJ2-7, with D uncertain. Trimming cost V 3 bases and J 3 bases, with 7 bases left between them. Germline CDR1 and CDR2: SGHDT and YYEEEE. The CDR3 totals 12 residues. The CDR3 loop is CASSSTFYEQYF. CDR3 sequence (DNA): TGTGCCAGCAGCTCAACCTTCTACGAGCAGTACTTC. The full variable domain, rest sourced from reference TRBV5-6 and TRBJ2-7, is DAGVTQSPTHLIKTRGQQVTLRCSPKSGHDTVSWYQQALGQGPQFIFQYYEEEERQRGNFPDRFSGHQFPNYSSELNVNALLLGDSALYLCASSSTFYEQYFGPGTRLTVT.

J is TRBJ2-3 and V is TRBV2; D assignment may be TRBD1 or TRBD2 (5 bases each). The CDR3 has 15 amino acids. Trimming took 6 bases from V and 4 from J, leaving 17 bases between them. Germline V CDR1 and CDR2: SNHLY, FYNNEI. Here the CDR3 DNA reads TGTGCCAGCAGCGAGGGGCCCAACCGCCCAGATACGCAGTATTTT. Protein product: CASSEGPNRPDTQYF.

This clone was recorded once. V usage is TRBV18 and J usage is TRBJ2-1; 9 bases match TRBD1. The trim removed 0 bases at V and 4 bases at J, leaving 4 bases unmatched. This CDR3 spans 16 amino acids. The germline V gene encodes CDR1 KGHSH and CDR2 LQKENI. The DNA of the CDR3 is TGTGCCAGCTCACCACCGGCGGGACAGGGATACAATGAGCAGTTCTTC. This codes for CASSPPAGQGYNEQFF.

This chain connects TRBV14 to TRBJ1-3; tentatively, D is TRBD1 (6 bases). The CDR3 spans 17 residues. Trimming cost V 4 bases and J 2 bases, with 18 bases left between them. Germline CDR1 is SGHDN and CDR2 is FVKESK. This CDR3 reads CASSPTKTGLTGNTIYF. CDR3 DNA: TGTGCCAGCAGCCCTACCAAGACAGGTCTTACTGGAAACACCATATATTTT.

This clone was detected a few times. The V gene is TRBV2, the J gene TRBJ1-1; the match to TRBD1 covers 7 bases. The germline CDR1 and CDR2 sequences are SNHLY and FYNNEI. The CDR3 is 15 residues long. Trimming at V came to 6 bases and at J to 1 base, leaving 8 bases not matched to a gene. The CDR3 is CASSLSTGSNTEAFF. CDR3 DNA: TGTGCCAGCAGCCTCTCGACAGGGTCGAACACTGAAGCTTTCTTT.

The genes are TRBV7-3 and TRBJ2-1; the match to TRBD2 covers 9 bases. CDR1 is SGHTA, CDR2 FQGTGA, per germline. CDR3 size: 16 residues. The V segment lost 5 bases and the J segment 7 bases; nucleotides outside the gene matches: 12. For the CDR3, the DNA is TGTGCCAGCAGCCCGCTAGCGGGGACGGGCCTAAATGAGCAGTTCTTC. It codes for CASSPLAGTGLNEQFF.

The V call is TRBV15, the J call TRBJ1-2; D remains ambiguous. The germline V gene encodes CDR1 LNHNV and CDR2 YYDKDF (reference sequence). The CDR3 covers 15 residues. Trimming cost V 0 bases and J 6 bases, with 14 bases left between them. CDR3 residues: CATSRDPGALDGYTF. The CDR3 DNA follows: TGTGCCACCAGCAGAGATCCCGGAGCCCTCGATGGCTACACCTTC.

The V call is TRBV7-6, the J call TRBJ2-3; 13 bases agree with TRBD2. The CDR3 runs to 16 residues. J lost 2 bases, V lost 3 bases, and 2 bases had no gene match. CDR1 SGHVS and CDR2 FNYEAQ come from the germline V gene. CDR3 DNA sequence: TGTGCCAGCAGCTTGGGACTAGCGGGGATCACAGATACGCAGTATTTT. Translated: CASSLGLAGITDTQYF.

This sequence joins TRBV6-2 or TRBV6-3 and TRBJ1-2, with D tentatively TRBD1 (6 bases). Trimming removed 4 bases at V and 5 bases at J, with 20 bases between. Germline values: CDR1 MNHEY, CDR2 SVGEGT. CDR3 length: 16 amino acids. CDR3 amino acids: CASSSGYTGKKYGYTF. The CDR3 DNA sequence: TGTGCCAGCAGTTCCGGGTATACAGGGAAGAAGTATGGCTACACCTTC.

The rearrangement joins TRBV5-4 to TRBJ2-3, with 9 bases that match TRBD2. The CDR3 sequence is 15 residues long. The germline V gene has CDR1 SGHNT and CDR2 YYREEE (reference sequence). The V gene end was trimmed by 4 bases and the J gene end by 5 bases; junction bases not matched to a gene: 8. The CDR3: CASSAGGNIRDTQYF. DNA for the CDR3: TGTGCCAGCAGCGCGGGGGGGAACATACGAGATACGCAGTATTTT.

This chain links TRBV24-1 with TRBJ2-2; tentative D call: TRBD2 (5 bases). This CDR3 contains 12 residues. Germline V lookup: CDR1 KGHDR, CDR2 SFDVKD. V dropped 0 bases and J dropped 13 bases, with 8 bases sitting between them. The CDR3 loop reads CATSDLSGGLFF. Here the CDR3 DNA reads TGTGCCACCAGTGATTTGAGTGGAGGGCTGTTTTTT.

The chain joins TRBV7-8 to TRBJ1-2; 7 bases agree with TRBD1. J was trimmed by 2 bases and V by 6 bases; bases with no gene match: 9. The CDR3 loop spans 15 amino acids. Germline assignment: CDR1 SGHVS and CDR2 FQNEAQ. The CDR3 here is CASSSNRGENYGYTF. The CDR3 bases are TGTGCCAGCAGTTCTAACAGGGGAGAGAACTATGGCTACACCTTC.

The count of this clone is one. This rearrangement joins TRBV18 to TRBJ1-4; 10 bases are a match to TRBD1. There are 18 residues in the CDR3. Unmatched junction bases numbered 11, after V lost 1 base and J lost 6 bases. The germline V gene encodes CDR1 KGHSH and CDR2 LQKENI. CDR3 sequence: CASSPLIRQGARDEKLFF. The CDR3 DNA is TGTGCCAGCTCACCACTGATTAGACAGGGGGCGCGAGATGAAAAACTGTTTTTT. The variable domain in full, completed from reference TRBV18 and TRBJ1-4, reads NAGVMQNPRHLVRRRGQEARLRCSPMKGHSHVYWYRQLPEEGLKFMVYLQKENIIDESGMPKERFSAEFPKEGPSILRIQQVVRGDSAAYFCASSPLIRQGARDEKLFFGSGTQLSVL.

The chain joins TRBV5-5 to TRBJ1-5; 8 nucleotides line up with TRBD1. J was trimmed by 2 bases and V by 4 bases; bases with no gene match: 2. Germline-derived CDR1 and CDR2 are SGHKS and YYEKEE (reference sequence). The CDR3 has 14 residues. This CDR3 is CASSPTGGNQPQHF. The DNA for the CDR3 is TGTGCCAGCAGCCCGACAGGGGGCAATCAGCCCCAGCATTTT.

The gene calls are TRBV5-4 and TRBJ1-1; perhaps TRBD1 as D (6 bases). V dropped 6 bases and J dropped 5 bases, with 20 bases sitting between them. The germline gives CDR1 SGHNT, CDR2 YYREEE (reference sequence). The CDR3 spans 15 residues. CDR3 sequence (DNA): TGTGCCAGCACCGGGGATGGGGGCAAGGGGACTGAAGCTTTCTTT. Protein sequence: CASTGDGGKGTEAFF.

The chain couples TRBV7-3 to TRBJ2-7; tentatively, D is TRBD1 (7 bases). CDR1 is SGHTA and CDR2 is FQGTGA in the germline V gene. The CDR3 loop spans 14 amino acids. V dropped 5 bases and J dropped 5 bases, with 16 bases sitting between them. DNA of the CDR3: TGTGCCAGCAGCCAAAACGGAGGGGGCGACGAGCAGTACTTC. Translation gives CASSQNGGGDEQYF.

The chain is built from TRBV24-1 and TRBJ2-1, with 11 bases fitting TRBD1. The CDR3 has 15 amino acids. Trimming took 5 bases from V and 7 from J; bases not matched to a gene: 6. Looked up from germline, CDR1 is KGHDR and CDR2 is SFDVKD. CDR3 in amino acids: CATSVRTGGKNEQFF. As DNA, the CDR3 is TGTGCCACCAGTGTCCGGACAGGGGGCAAGAATGAGCAGTTCTTC.

The V call is TRBV9, the J call TRBJ1-2; D unresolved. The germline V gene encodes CDR1 SGDLS and CDR2 YYNGEE. Trimming stripped 4 bases from V and 8 bases from J, with 12 bases between. This CDR3 has 12 residues. The CDR3 nucleotides are TGTGCCAGCAGCTCGAGGTTGGGCGGCTACACCTTC. This codes for CASSSRLGGYTF.

This chain joins TRBV9 and TRBJ2-3, with 10 bases aligning to TRBD2. The CDR3 has 16 residues. J lost 0 bases, V lost 4 bases, and 5 bases had no gene match. Germline CDR1 SGDLS, CDR2 YYNGEE. Here the CDR3 reads CASSIGLAASTDTQYF. The DNA for the CDR3 is TGTGCCAGCAGCATCGGACTAGCGGCTAGCACAGATACGCAGTATTTT. Using reference TRBV9 and TRBJ2-3 for the parts outside the CDR3, the full variable domain is DSGVTQTPKHLITATGQRVTLRCSPRSGDLSVYWYQQSLDQGLQFLIQYYNGEERAKGNILERFSAQQFPDLHSELNLSSLELGDSALYFCASSIGLAASTDTQYFGPGTRLTVL.

The chain carries TRBV12-3 or TRBV12-4 and TRBJ1-2, with TRBD1 matching 8 bases. This CDR3 is built from 13 residues. Trimming removed 5 bases from V and 4 bases from J; junction bases left unmatched: 3. CDR3 DNA sequence: TGTGCCAGCAGTGCGGGACAGGTCTATGGCTACACCTTC. The encoded protein is CASSAGQVYGYTF.